The 22 T cell receptor beta chains below come from one sample, sequenced in a study of blood T cell repertoires in COVID-19. Sequenced by immunoSEQ multiplex PCR; TCRdb stores in-frame clones only, minus some. The sample shows 150,000 to 250,000 clones, around 82% of them seen only once. The sample taken for sequencing was PBMCs or T cells enriched from blood (not recorded which). Receptors originate from a middle-aged man who had recovered from COVID-19.

V usage is TRBV19 and J usage is TRBJ1-5, with 9 bases matching TRBD1. Per germline, CDR1 LNHDA and CDR2 SQIVND (reference sequence). CDR3 length equals 15 residues. With 4 bases clipped from V and 7 bases from J, the junction kept 8 bases outside the gene matches. CDR3 nucleotides: TGTGCCAGTAGTAGCCTTAGGGACAGGGTCCAGCCCCAGCATTTT. It codes for CASSSLRDRVQPQHF.

This chain connects TRBV4-3 to TRBJ2-3; no clear D gene. V was shortened by 4 bases and J by 10 bases, with 21 bases between the two germline ends. The V gene's germline CDR1 is LGHNA and CDR2 YSLEER. The CDR3 loop spans 15 amino acids. This chain's CDR3 is CASSPVLGSLGAQYF. The DNA for the CDR3 is TGCGCCAGCAGCCCTGTCCTAGGCAGTTTAGGCGCGCAGTATTTT.

The chain uses TRBV30 and TRBJ2-1, with 9 nucleotides matching TRBD2. The V segment lost 2 bases and the J segment 0 bases; nucleotides outside the gene matches: 11. CDR3 length: 18 residues. The germline V gene has CDR1 GTSNPN and CDR2 SVGIG (reference sequence). CDR3 region: CAWSSIRTSVSSYNEQFF. DNA for the CDR3: TGTGCCTGGAGTAGTATACGGACTAGCGTAAGCTCCTACAATGAGCAGTTCTTC.

This clone has only one observation. The chain uses TRBV28 and TRBJ2-3; perhaps TRBD1 as D (5 bases). CDR3 length: 15 residues. Germline V CDR1 and CDR2: MDHEN, SYDVKM. V was pared by 3 bases and J by 6 bases, with 16 bases between. The CDR3 coding sequence is TGTGCCAGCAGTTTTTTGTGGGGCTCCCCCGATACGCAGTATTTT. Its protein is CASSFLWGSPDTQYF.

V usage is TRBV7-2 and J usage is TRBJ2-1; 15 bases are shared with TRBD2. The CDR3 has 17 amino acids. V gave up 3 bases and J gave up 9 bases; unmatched junction bases: 9. In germline, CDR1 is SGHTA, CDR2 FQGNSA. The CDR3 reads CASSLGLAGGFEGEQFF. The CDR3 DNA reads TGTGCCAGCAGCTTGGGACTAGCGGGGGGCTTTGAGGGTGAGCAGTTCTTC.

The chain recombines TRBV7-6 with TRBJ2-7, with 10 bases matching TRBD1. From germline, CDR1 is SGHVS and CDR2 FNYEAQ. This CDR3 is 15 amino acids long. Germline trimming cut 5 bases from V and 2 bases from J; bases unmatched to any gene: 6. CDR3 in amino acids: CASSSTGTGAYEQYF. The CDR3, as DNA: TGTGCCAGCAGCAGTACCGGGACAGGGGCCTACGAGCAGTACTTC.

This clone was observed a few times. The V call is TRBV29-1, the J call TRBJ1-4; maybe TRBD1 (6 bases). CDR1 and CDR2 (germline): SQVTM, ANQGSEA. Trimming removed 5 bases at V and 3 bases at J, with 10 bases between. The CDR3 extends over 13 amino acids. CDR3 DNA sequence: TGCAGCGTTCCTGAGGGGGCTAATGAAAAACTGTTTTTT. Protein product: CSVPEGANEKLFF.

The V call is TRBV4-2, the J call TRBJ1-2; D ambiguous. There are 14 residues in the CDR3. The V gene lost 0 bases and the J gene lost 7 bases, with 12 bases spanning the gap. Germline V gene data show CDR1 as LGHNA and CDR2 as YNFKEQ. CDR3 protein: CASSQDIQVAGYTF. The CDR3 coding sequence is TGTGCCAGCAGCCAAGATATTCAGGTCGCTGGCTACACCTTC.

The V call is TRBV5-1, the J call TRBJ1-6; D not certain. This CDR3 is 14 amino acids long. Germline V gene data show CDR1 as SGHRS and CDR2 as YFSETQ. V was cut by 0 bases and J by 10 bases, with 11 bases left in between. CDR3 DNA sequence: TGCGCCAGCAGCTTGGCCCATGGCGGGTCACCCCTCCACTTT. It specifies CASSLAHGGSPLHF.

The chain couples TRBV6-5 to TRBJ1-1; D is uncertain. The CDR3 extends over 15 amino acids. The V gene's germline CDR1 is MNHEY and CDR2 SVGAGI. The ends were cut back, 0 bases at V and 13 bases at J, with 21 bases in the middle. This CDR3 reads CASSYSSRGSLRVFF. CDR3 nucleotide sequence: TGTGCCAGCAGTTACTCGTCTCGAGGGTCTTTGAGAGTTTTCTTT.

There are a few counts of this clone. J is TRBJ1-2 and V is TRBV9, with 9 bases aligning to TRBD1. V lost 3 bases, J lost 0 bases, and 3 bases stayed unmatched. Per germline, CDR1 SGDLS and CDR2 YYNGEE. CDR3 length: 15 residues. CDR3 sequence reads: CASSGGTGTNYGYTF. The CDR3 nucleotides are TGTGCCAGCAGCGGAGGGACAGGGACTAACTATGGCTACACCTTC.

The chain combines TRBV14 with TRBJ1-1, with D unresolved. The CDR3 sequence is 14 residues long. V was cut by 1 base and J by 1 base, with 7 bases left in between. Germline V gene sequence: CDR1 SGHDN, CDR2 FVKESK. In DNA form, the CDR3 reads TGTGCCAGCAGCCAAGGAAGCCCGAACACTGAAGCTTTCTTT. This sequence encodes CASSQGSPNTEAFF.

The chain carries TRBV5-4 and TRBJ2-5; TRBD1 aligns across 10 bases. The CDR3 is 16 residues long. CDR1 is SGHNT and CDR2 is YYREEE in the germline V gene (reference sequence). The ends lost 0 bases at V and 4 bases at J; junction bases unmatched: 6. The CDR3 loop reads CASSLEQGQGRETQYF. The DNA for the CDR3 is TGTGCCAGCAGCTTGGAGCAGGGACAGGGGAGAGAGACCCAGTACTTC.

This chain joins TRBV7-9 and TRBJ1-1; the D gene is possibly TRBD1 (5 bases). Trimming left V 3 bases short and J 6 bases short, with 14 bases between. CDR3 length: 14 amino acids. Germline V gene sequence: CDR1 SEHNR, CDR2 FQNEAQ (reference sequence). The CDR3 sequence is CASSFERGRAEAFF. The CDR3 DNA reads as TGTGCCAGCAGCTTCGAGCGGGGGAGGGCTGAAGCTTTCTTT. Variable domain in full (rest from reference TRBV7-9 and TRBJ1-1): DTGVSQNPRHKITKRGQNVTFRCDPISEHNRLYWYRQTLGQGPEFLTYFQNEAQLEKSRLLSDRFSAERPKGSFSTLEIQRTEQGDSAMYLCASSFERGRAEAFFGQGTRLTVV.

The rearrangement joins TRBV27 to TRBJ2-6, with a tentative D call TRBD1 (6 bases). The germline V gene encodes CDR1 MNHEY and CDR2 SMNVEV (reference sequence). The V end lost 1 base, the J end lost 4 bases, and 14 bases lay between the germline ends. CDR3 length: 17 residues. The CDR3 is CASSLFPTGTGANVLTF. In DNA, the CDR3 is TGTGCCAGCAGTTTATTCCCCACAGGGACAGGGGCCAACGTCCTGACTTTC.

The chain uses TRBV29-1 and TRBJ1-1; 11 bases are shared with TRBD1. The CDR3 has 14 amino acids. Trimming cost V 7 bases and J 4 bases; bases outside gene matches: 8. Germline loops: CDR1 SQVTM, CDR2 ANQGSEA. The CDR3 region is CSAVAGTGGTEAFF. As DNA, the CDR3 is TGCAGCGCCGTCGCCGGGACAGGGGGCACTGAAGCTTTCTTT.

The V call is TRBV5-5, the J call TRBJ2-2; D call uncertain. V lost 1 base, J lost 6 bases, and 13 bases lay in between. The germline CDR1 and CDR2 sequences are SGHKS and YYEKEE (reference sequence). The CDR3 has 15 residues. Written as DNA, the CDR3 is TGTGCCAGCAGCTTGTCTTCGTTTATCGCCGGGGAGCTGTTTTTT. Amino acids: CASSLSSFIAGELFF.

This chain links TRBV25-1 with TRBJ1-1; 7 bases match TRBD1. CDR1 is MGHDK and CDR2 is SYGVNS in the germline V gene. CDR3 length: 13 amino acids. Trimming at V came to 5 bases and at J to 3 bases, leaving 3 bases not matched to a gene. CDR3 in amino acids: CASSHTGDTEAFF. DNA for the CDR3: TGTGCCAGCAGTCACACAGGGGACACTGAAGCTTTCTTT.

The chain carries TRBV27 and TRBJ2-7; the D gene is possibly TRBD2 (5 bases). V lost 4 bases and J lost 1, with 8 bases in between. Germline values: CDR1 MNHEY, CDR2 SMNVEV (reference sequence). This CDR3 has 13 amino acids. The CDR3 DNA follows: TGTGCCAGCAGTTACGAGGGTTCCTACGAGCAGTACTTC. Its translation is CASSYEGSYEQYF.

This chain connects TRBV4-1 to TRBJ2-3; TRBD2 matches at 8 bases. The V gene end was trimmed by 3 bases and the J gene end by 3 bases; junction bases not matched to a gene: 5. Germline V gives CDR1 MGHRA, CDR2 YSYEKL. The CDR3 runs 15 residues. CDR3 region: CASSHSGGATDTQYF. The DNA for the CDR3 is TGCGCCAGCAGCCATTCCGGGGGGGCGACAGATACGCAGTATTTT.

Here the CDR3 DNA reads TGTGCCAGCAGTGAAGGAGGCGCACGATCTGAAAAACTGTTTTTT. Its protein is CASSEGGARSEKLFF. This chain joins TRBV2 and TRBJ1-4; D unresolved. Trimming cost V 1 base and J 7 bases, with 13 bases left between them. Germline V gene lookup returns CDR1 SNHLY and CDR2 FYNNEI. CDR3 size: 15 residues.

The genes are TRBV29-1 and TRBJ1-3, with 7 positions matching TRBD1. The CDR3 totals 14 residues. The junction had 4 bases not matched to a gene; V was cut back by 4 bases and J by 1 base. Germline V gene sequence: CDR1 SQVTM, CDR2 ANQGSEA. CDR3 in amino acids: CSVADRVSGNTIYF. CDR3 DNA sequence: TGCAGCGTTGCTGACAGGGTTTCTGGAAACACCATATATTTT.